This TCR beta chain was observed in a study of chemoradiotherapy in HPV16-positive cancers. Findings and caveats of the study: For HPV16-positive patients, expanding HPV-responsive T cells associated with longer recurrence-free survival.

In the case of this clone: The target antigen is unknown.

J gave up 5 bases and V 6 bases, and 8 bases lay outside the gene matches. The CDR3 has 14 residues. CDR1 MNHNS and CDR2 SASEGT come from the germline V gene. Using immunoSEQ multiplex PCR, the repertoire was profiled, and TCRdb retains in-frame clones only, with some absent. The sample carries more than 35,000 clones, under 80% recorded once. This specimen was blood, taken from a patient who underwent chemoradiotherapy. V is TRBV6-1 and J is TRBJ2-7; TRBD1 agrees at 9 bases. The receptor was derived from a human donor with HPV-associated anogenital cancer. CDR3 nucleotide sequence: TGTGCCAGCAGATACAACAGGGGGCACAACGAGCAGTACTTC. This sequence encodes CASRYNRGHNEQYF.